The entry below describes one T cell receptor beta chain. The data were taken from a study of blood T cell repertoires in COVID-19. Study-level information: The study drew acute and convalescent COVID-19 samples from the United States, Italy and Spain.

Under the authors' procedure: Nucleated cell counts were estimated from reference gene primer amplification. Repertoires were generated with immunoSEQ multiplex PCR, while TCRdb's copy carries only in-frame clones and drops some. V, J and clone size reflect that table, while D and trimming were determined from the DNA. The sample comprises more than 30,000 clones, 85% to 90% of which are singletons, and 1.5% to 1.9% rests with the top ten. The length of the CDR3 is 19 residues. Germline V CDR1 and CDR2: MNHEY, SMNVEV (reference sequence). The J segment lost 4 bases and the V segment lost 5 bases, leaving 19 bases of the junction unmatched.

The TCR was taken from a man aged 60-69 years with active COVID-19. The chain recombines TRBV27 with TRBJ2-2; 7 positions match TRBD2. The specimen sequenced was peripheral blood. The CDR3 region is CASSPGGGGDGLSTGELFF. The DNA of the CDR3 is TGTGCCAGCAGTCCCGGTGGGGGAGGGGATGGGTTGAGCACCGGGGAGCTGTTTTTT.